The sequence of this T cell receptor beta chain was determined in a study of T cell changes during pregnancy in multiple sclerosis (dated by TCRdb to the late 2010s). General notes on the study: The study looked at changes in the T cell repertoire across pregnancy in women with multiple sclerosis.

The CDR3, from cysteine to phenylalanine, totals 15 residues. Kept here is only the CDR3 DNA, which spans 45 bases and is read in frame from base 1. For this chain, trimming is 1 base at the V end and 6 bases at the J end, and the number of junction bases without a gene match is 5. Based on the germline V gene, the CDR1 and CDR2 sequences are MGHRA and YSYEKL. Receptors were amplified or captured by the immunoSEQ multiplex PCR assay. TCRdb took this table from immuneACCESS and kept in-frame rearrangements with V and J called. Such tables lack part of the clones; where checked against another copy, unresolved V genes explain under half of the gap, and the rest is unexplained. The sample has roughly 40,000 clones on record, about 91% of them singletons. The ten most abundant clones make up 0.7% to 1% of the sample. As concerns this clone: Its antigen remains undetermined. Per-base qualities were not stored, and no clone one base away is much larger.

The V and J segments used are TRBV4-1 and TRBJ2-1, with 8 middle bases fitting TRBD2. The origin of this receptor is a female donor with multiple sclerosis, enrolled in a pregnancy study. The sequencing here drew on CD4+ T cells from peripheral blood mononuclear cells, taken before pregnancy. The CDR3 has the sequence CASSQVFSGSNEQFF. Here is the DNA: TGCGCCAGCAGCCAAGTATTCAGCGGGAGCAATGAGCAGTTCTTC.